This T cell receptor beta chain originates from a study of T cells after yellow fever vaccination. Study observations and caveats: Contaminating bulk clonotypes could be abundant in FACS-sorted repertoires. In post-booster samples, most primary-vaccination clones reappeared (about 97% CD4, approximately 91% CD8).

TCRdb reanalysed the 5' RACE reads using MiXCR and keeps one entry per CDR3 protein. The sample has some 400,000 distinct CDR3 sequences; under 7.5% are singletons. This clonotype was seen repeatedly, ten times or more. Antigen specificity is unknown. The CDR3 covers 13 residues. CDR1 is SGHRS and CDR2 is YFSETQ in the germline V gene. Trimming removed 4 bases at V and 2 bases at J, with 8 bases between. The origin of this receptor is a man between 25 and 39 years old who received the YFV17D yellow fever vaccine. This sequence joins TRBV5-1 and TRBJ2-3; no firm D call. The specimen comprised PBMCs, sampled 5 days after the yellow fever booster vaccination. This chain's CDR3 is CASSRALTDTQYF. Written as DNA, the CDR3 is TGCGCCAGCAGCCGGGCTCTCACAGATACGCAGTATTTT.